Listed below are T cell receptor beta chains from one sample, sequenced in a study of T cell responses to AZD1222 COVID-19 vaccine. Clones were sequenced by immunoSEQ multiplex PCR, and TCRdb holds only the in-frame ones, with some missing. Of around 160,000 clones listed, approximately 90% are singletons. Sample: peripheral blood, taken 28 days after the second AZD1222 dose. Receptor source: an adult who received the AZD1222 COVID-19 vaccine. CDR3s include the opening cysteine and the closing phenylalanine or tryptophan. The D gene is left open where the match is weak. Not every row has a clone size; where given, it reads once, few, many or a size class.

V gene	J gene	clone size	D gene	CDR3 protein	CDR3 DNA
TRBV7-9	TRBJ1-1	.	.	CASSFRHLMNTEAFF	TGTGCCAGCAGCTTCCGACATTTGATGAACACTGAAGCTTTCTTT
TRBV9	TRBJ1-4	.	TRBD1	CASSVTGGGGEKLFF	TGTGCCAGCAGCGTTACAGGGGGCGGGGGTGAAAAACTGTTTTTT
TRBV5-1	TRBJ2-7	once	.	CASSLAGNEQYF	TGCGCCAGCAGCTTGGCAGGGAACGAGCAGTACTTC
TRBV9	TRBJ1-1	.	TRBD1	CASSVGGQGAAEAFF	TGTGCCAGCAGCGTAGGCGGACAGGGGGCGGCTGAAGCTTTCTTT
TRBV2	TRBJ1-1	.	.	CASRAQMNTEAFF	TGTGCCAGCAGGGCCCAGATGAACACTGAAGCTTTCTTT
TRBV5-1	TRBJ2-3	once	TRBD2	CASSLPGLADTDTQYF	TGCGCCAGCAGCCTACCGGGACTAGCTGACACAGATACGCAGTATTTT
TRBV10-1	TRBJ1-4	.	.	CASSDSGGDEKLFF	TGCGCCAGCAGTGATTCGGGTGGAGATGAAAAACTGTTTTTT
TRBV4-3	TRBJ1-5	medium-sized	TRBD1	CASSPDRVPQPQHF	TGCGCCAGCAGCCCGGACAGGGTACCACAGCCCCAGCATTTT
TRBV14	TRBJ2-1	.	TRBD2	CASSQERGLAYEQFF	TGTGCCAGCAGCCAAGAACGGGGACTAGCTTATGAGCAGTTCTTC
TRBV4-3	TRBJ2-3	.	TRBD2	CASSQEAGARADTQYF	TGCGCCAGCAGCCAAGAAGCGGGAGCCCGTGCAGATACGCAGTATTTT
TRBV18	TRBJ1-6	.	.	CASSPGNSPLHF	TGTGCCAGCTCCCCAGGGAATTCACCCCTCCACTTT
TRBV6-5	TRBJ1-2	.	.	CASSMGGGPYGYTF	TGTGCCAGCAGTATGGGGGGAGGGCCTTATGGCTACACCTTC
TRBV4-3	TRBJ1-2	.	.	CASSQEDRDYGYTF	TGCGCCAGCAGCCAAGAGGACAGAGACTATGGCTACACCTTC
TRBV27	TRBJ1-6	.	.	CASSLMSGSPLHF	TGTGCCAGCAGTTTAATGAGCGGTTCACCCCTCCACTTT
TRBV5-4	TRBJ2-5	.	.	CASSLVAGPPETQYF	TGTGCCAGCAGCTTGGTTGCGGGGCCCCCAGAGACCCAGTACTTC
TRBV30	TRBJ1-3	.	.	CAWRKSWTDSGNTIYF	TGTGCCTGGAGGAAGTCGTGGACGGACTCTGGAAACACCATATATTTT
TRBV7-9	TRBJ1-1	.	.	CASSPTASAGQNTEAFF	TGTGCCAGCAGCCCGACGGCGTCGGCAGGCCAGAACACTGAAGCTTTCTTT
TRBV10-3	TRBJ1-3	.	.	CAISGEGGISGNTIYF	TGTGCCATCTCCGGTGAGGGGGGGATCTCTGGAAACACCATATATTTT
TRBV7-2	TRBJ2-2	.	TRBD2	CASRIGTSGSGELFF	TGTGCCAGCAGGATTGGGACTAGCGGGAGTGGGGAGCTGTTTTTT
TRBV7-2	TRBJ1-2	.	TRBD1	CASSFAQGGGGYGYTF	TGTGCCAGCAGCTTTGCCCAGGGGGGAGGAGGTTATGGCTACACCTTC
TRBV6-5	TRBJ1-5	.	TRBD1	CASAQGGGLNQPQHF	TGTGCCAGCGCCCAGGGGGGAGGGCTCAATCAGCCCCAGCATTTT
TRBV10-1	TRBJ2-7	few	.	CASSESSISEQYF	TGCGCCAGCAGTGAGTCGAGCATCTCGGAGCAGTACTTC
TRBV28	TRBJ2-7	.	TRBD1	CASSLLEDRGGREQYF	TGTGCCAGCAGCTTGCTTGAGGACAGGGGTGGTCGCGAGCAGTACTTC
TRBV28	TRBJ2-1	.	TRBD2	CASTGGLAAISSYNEQFF	TGTGCCAGCACCGGAGGGCTAGCGGCAATCAGCTCCTACAATGAGCAGTTCTTC
TRBV6-6	TRBJ1-6	.	.	CASSQGPTNNSPLHF	TGTGCCAGCAGTCAGGGACCGACGAACAATTCACCCCTCCACTTT